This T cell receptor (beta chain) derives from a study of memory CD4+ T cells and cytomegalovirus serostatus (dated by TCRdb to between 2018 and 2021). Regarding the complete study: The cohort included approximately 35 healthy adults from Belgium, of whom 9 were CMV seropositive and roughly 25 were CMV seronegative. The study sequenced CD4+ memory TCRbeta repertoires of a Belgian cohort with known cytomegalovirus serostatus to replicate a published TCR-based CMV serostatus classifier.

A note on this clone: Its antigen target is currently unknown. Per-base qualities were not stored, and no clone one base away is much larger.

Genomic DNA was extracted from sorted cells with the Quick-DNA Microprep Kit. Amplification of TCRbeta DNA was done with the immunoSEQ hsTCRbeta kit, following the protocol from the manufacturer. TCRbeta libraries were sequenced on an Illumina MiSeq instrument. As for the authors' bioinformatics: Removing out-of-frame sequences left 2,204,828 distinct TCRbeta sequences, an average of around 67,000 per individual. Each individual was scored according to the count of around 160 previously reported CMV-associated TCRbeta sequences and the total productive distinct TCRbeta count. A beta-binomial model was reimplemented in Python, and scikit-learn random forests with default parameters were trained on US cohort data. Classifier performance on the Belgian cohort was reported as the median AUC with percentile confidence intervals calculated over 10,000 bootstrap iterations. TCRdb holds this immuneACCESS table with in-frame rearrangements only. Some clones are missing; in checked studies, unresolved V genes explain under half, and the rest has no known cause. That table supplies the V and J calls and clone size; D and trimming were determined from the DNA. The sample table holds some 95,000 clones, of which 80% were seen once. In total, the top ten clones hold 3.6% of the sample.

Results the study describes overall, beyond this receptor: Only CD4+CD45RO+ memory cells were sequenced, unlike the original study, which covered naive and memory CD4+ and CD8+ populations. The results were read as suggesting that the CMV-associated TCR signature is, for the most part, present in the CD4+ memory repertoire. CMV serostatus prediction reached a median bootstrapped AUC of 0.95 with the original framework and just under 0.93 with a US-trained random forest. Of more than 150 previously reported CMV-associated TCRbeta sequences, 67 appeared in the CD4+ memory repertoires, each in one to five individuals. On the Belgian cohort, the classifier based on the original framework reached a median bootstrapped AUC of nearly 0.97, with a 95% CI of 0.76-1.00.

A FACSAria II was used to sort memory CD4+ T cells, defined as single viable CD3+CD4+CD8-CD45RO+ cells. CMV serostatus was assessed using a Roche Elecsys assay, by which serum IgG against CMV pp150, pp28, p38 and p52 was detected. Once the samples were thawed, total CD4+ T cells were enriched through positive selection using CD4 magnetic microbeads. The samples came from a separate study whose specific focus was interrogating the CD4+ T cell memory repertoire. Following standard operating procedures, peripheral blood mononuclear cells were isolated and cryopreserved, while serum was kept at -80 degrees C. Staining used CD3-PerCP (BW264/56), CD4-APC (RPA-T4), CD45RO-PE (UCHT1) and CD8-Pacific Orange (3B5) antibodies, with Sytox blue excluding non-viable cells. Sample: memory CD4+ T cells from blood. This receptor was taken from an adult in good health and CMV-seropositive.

CDR3 region: CASSGQGNGYTF. The nucleotides are TGTGCCAGCAGTGGACAGGGCAATGGCTACACCTTC. The chain links TRBV2 with TRBJ1-2; 7 bases in between match TRBD1. The germline V gene gives CDR1 as SNHLY and CDR2 as FYNNEI. The CDR3 holds 12 amino acids from the cysteine to the phenylalanine. The sequence is cut down to CDR3 DNA, 36 bases in frame from base 1. The V end gives up 4 bases and the J end 6 bases, leaving 2 bases in the junction not matched to a gene.